These 12 T cell receptor beta chains came from one sample sequenced in a study of blood T cell repertoires in COVID-19 (dated by TCRdb to 2020 to 2022). The library was obtained by the immunoSEQ multiplex PCR assay. TCRdb's version of the immuneACCESS table is confined to in-frame rearrangements and falls short of the full clone set. An unresolved V gene accounts for under half of the shortfall where checked; the remainder is of unknown origin. Recorded for this sample are about 170,000 clones; 83% of them occurred a single time. The ten largest clones take up 3.5% to 5% of the sample. The specimen was PBMCs or T cells enriched from blood (not recorded which). The receptors derive from a woman in her forties or fifties who had recovered from COVID-19.

The gene calls are TRBV10-3 and TRBJ1-6, with 8 bases that match TRBD1. CDR1 and CDR2 from the germline V gene are ENHRY and SYGVKD. The CDR3 contains 16 residues. The V gene end was trimmed by 6 bases and the J gene end by 10 bases; junction bases not matched to a gene: 14. CDR3 DNA sequence: TGTGCCATCAGCCCCGGACAGGGAGGTGGAGGATCACCCCTCCACTTT. Translating gives CAISPGQGGGGSPLHF.

The chain joins TRBV9 to TRBJ2-1; TRBD2 agrees at 11 bases. Looked up from germline, CDR1 is SGDLS and CDR2 is YYNGEE. The CDR3 consists of 17 residues. V was pared by 4 bases and J by 4 bases, with 10 bases of the junction left unmatched. In DNA, the CDR3 is TGTGCCAGCAGCCCACAAATAGCGGGAGGGTTTTACAATGAGCAGTTCTTC. It encodes CASSPQIAGGFYNEQFF.

V is TRBV11-3 and J is TRBJ2-1; D gene uncertain. Looked up from germline, CDR1 is SGHNT and CDR2 is YENEEA. V lost 0 bases, J lost 0 bases, and 3 bases lay in between. The CDR3 covers 14 residues. CDR3 DNA: TGTGCCAGCAGCTTAGATAGCTCCTACAATGAGCAGTTCTTC. Residues: CASSLDSSYNEQFF. Variable domain in full (rest from reference TRBV11-3 and TRBJ2-1): EAGVVQSPRYKIIEKKQPVAFWCNPISGHNTLYWYLQNLGQGPELLIRYENEEAVDDSQLPKDRFSAERLKGVDSTLKIQPAELGDSAVYLCASSLDSSYNEQFFGPGTRLTVL.

The rearrangement joins TRBV6-5 to TRBJ1-1, with D possibly TRBD1 on 5 matching bases. The germline CDR1 and CDR2 sequences are MNHEY and SVGAGI. Trimming took 0 bases from V and 6 from J, leaving 11 bases between them. This CDR3 has 14 amino acids. The chain's CDR3 is CASSYSGAYAEAFF. As DNA, the CDR3 is TGTGCCAGCAGTTACTCAGGGGCTTACGCTGAAGCTTTCTTT.

This chain joins TRBV12-3 or TRBV12-4 and TRBJ1-5, with 7 bases matching TRBD1. Trimming took 5 bases from V and 7 from J; bases not matched to a gene: 2. The CDR3 contains 12 residues. The CDR3 DNA is TGTGCCAGCAGTCCACAGGGGCAGCCCCAGCATTTT. It is translated as CASSPQGQPQHF.

The chain recombines TRBV18 with TRBJ2-5; 7 nucleotides align to TRBD2. Trimming cost V 3 bases and J 2 bases; bases outside gene matches: 3. The CDR3 is 14 residues long. Per germline, CDR1 KGHSH and CDR2 LQKENI. CDR3 DNA: TGTGCCAGCTCACCCCCAGCGGGACAAGAGACCCAGTACTTC. It translates to CASSPPAGQETQYF.

V and J are TRBV5-8 and TRBJ1-1; maybe TRBD1 (5 bases). Germline assignment: CDR1 SGHTS and CDR2 YDEGEE. Deletions cut 9 bases from V and 4 bases from J, with 34 bases between. CDR3 length: 19 residues. CDR3 in DNA: TGTGCCACCGCAACTTTTAACCGAGACAGAGACTTAGTGATCACTGAAGCTTTCTTT. Its translation is CATATFNRDRDLVITEAFF.

The V and J genes are TRBV11-1 and TRBJ1-1; 10 nucleotides line up with TRBD1. The CDR3 runs to 15 residues. V trimming: 7 bases; J trimming: 6 bases; junction bases outside the gene matches: 11. Germline CDR1 is SGHAT and CDR2 is FQDESV (reference sequence). CDR3: CASTTHGTGASEAFF. The CDR3, as DNA: TGTGCCAGCACCACCCACGGGACAGGGGCCTCTGAAGCTTTCTTT.

This chain joins TRBV9 and TRBJ1-3; tentatively, D is TRBD1 (5 bases). This CDR3 has 15 residues. V gave up 3 bases and J gave up 0 bases, with 10 bases separating them. The germline V gene has CDR1 SGDLS and CDR2 YYNGEE. CDR3 loop: CASSEGPSSGNTIYF. The CDR3, as DNA: TGTGCCAGCAGCGAGGGGCCCAGCTCTGGAAACACCATATATTTT.

This chain links TRBV18 with TRBJ1-1; the match to TRBD1 covers 8 bases. After removal of 5 bases from V and 4 bases from J, the junction contained 12 bases not matched to a gene. The CDR3 spans 16 residues. Germline V CDR1 and CDR2: KGHSH, LQKENI. The DNA of the CDR3 is TGTGCCAGCTCATCGAGTCAGGGGGCAAGAGGCACTGAAGCTTTCTTT. Translation: CASSSSQGARGTEAFF.

The V and J genes are TRBV11-2 and TRBJ1-1; TRBD1 might be the D (5 bases). This CDR3 has 18 residues. Trimming shortened V by 0 bases and J by 1 base, and 18 bases separated the two germline ends. Germline V gene lookup returns CDR1 SGHAT and CDR2 FQNNGV. The CDR3 is CASSLDRSQVVWNTEAFF. CDR3 sequence (DNA): TGTGCCAGCAGCTTAGATCGGTCACAGGTGGTGTGGAACACTGAAGCTTTCTTT.

The CDR3 nucleotides are TGTGCCACCCATCGGGACAGGGGGCGACATCTAGATTTAAGTTGTCAGCCCCAGCATTTT. Its protein product is CATHRDRGRHLDLSCQPQHF. V gene TRBV24-1 combines with J gene TRBJ1-5, with 12 bases matching TRBD1. Germline CDR1 and CDR2: KGHDR and SFDVKD. The V segment lost 9 bases and the J segment 6 bases; nucleotides outside the gene matches: 23. The CDR3 is 20 amino acids.